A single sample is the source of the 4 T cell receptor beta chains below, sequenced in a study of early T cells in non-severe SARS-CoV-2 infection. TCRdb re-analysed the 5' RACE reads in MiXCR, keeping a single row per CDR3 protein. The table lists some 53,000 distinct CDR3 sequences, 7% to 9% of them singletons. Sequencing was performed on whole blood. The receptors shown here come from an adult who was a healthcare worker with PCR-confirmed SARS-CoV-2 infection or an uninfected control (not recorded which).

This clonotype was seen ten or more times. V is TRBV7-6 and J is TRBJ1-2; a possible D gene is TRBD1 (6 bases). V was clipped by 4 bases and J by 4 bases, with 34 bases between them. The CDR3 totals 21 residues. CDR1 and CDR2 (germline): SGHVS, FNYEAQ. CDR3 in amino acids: CASSSKTPRGPRAAGLYGYTF. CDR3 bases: TGTGCCAGCAGCTCGAAGACACCTCGGGGGCCACGCGCAGCAGGCCTCTATGGCTACACCTTC.

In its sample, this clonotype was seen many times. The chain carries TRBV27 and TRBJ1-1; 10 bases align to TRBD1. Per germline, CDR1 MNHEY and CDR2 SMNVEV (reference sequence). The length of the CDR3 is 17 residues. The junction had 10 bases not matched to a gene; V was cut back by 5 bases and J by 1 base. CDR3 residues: CASSLYRDRGRNTEAFF. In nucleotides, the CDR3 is TGTGCCAGCAGTCTTTACCGGGACAGGGGAAGGAACACTGAAGCTTTCTTT.

The CDR3 is CASSSWTGGEDTQYF. Here the CDR3 DNA reads TGTGCCAGCAGTTCATGGACAGGGGGTGAAGATACGCAGTATTTT. This chain links TRBV27 with TRBJ2-3; 10 bases match TRBD1. The CDR3 sequence is 15 residues long. V shed 4 bases and J 5 bases; nucleotides not matched to a gene: 6. CDR1 is MNHEY and CDR2 is SMNVEV in the germline V gene (reference sequence).

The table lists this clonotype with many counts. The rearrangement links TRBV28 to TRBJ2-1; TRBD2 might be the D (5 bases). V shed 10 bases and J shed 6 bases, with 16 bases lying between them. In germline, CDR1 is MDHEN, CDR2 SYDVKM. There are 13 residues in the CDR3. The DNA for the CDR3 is TGTGCCATCGGTCCCCCTCGGGGCAATGAGCAGTTCTTC. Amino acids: CAIGPPRGNEQFF.